This T cell receptor beta chain was profiled in a study of T cell responses to AZD1222 COVID-19 vaccine. Study findings and constraints: It was only after the peak T cell response that any repertoires were sampled. A reported finding is that nearly half of spike-specific TCRs target unmutated variant regions. Most donors were white British, females outnumbered males, and clonal diversity was possibly underestimated. Seropositive at baseline were only a handful of AZD1222 recipients.

A remark on this clone: Antigen: not known.

Libraries were prepared by immunoSEQ multiplex PCR; TCRdb keeps only in-frame clonotypes and omits some of them. The repertoire includes roughly 150,000 clones, 70% to 90% of them detected once, and 1.1% sits in the top ten. The germline V gene encodes CDR1 SNHLY and CDR2 FYNNEI. The germline V and J ends were trimmed by 6 bases and 7 bases, with 21 bases remaining between them. The length of the CDR3 is 15 residues. The sample here was peripheral blood, taken 28 days after the second AZD1222 dose. The receptor comes from an adult who received the AZD1222 COVID-19 vaccine. The chain uses TRBV2 and TRBJ1-1, with D possibly TRBD1 on 5 matching bases. CDR3 sequence reads: CASRQETAWKDEAFF. CDR3 DNA: TGTGCCAGCAGACAGGAGACAGCCTGGAAGGATGAAGCTTTCTTT.